The 14 T cell receptor beta chains presented below share a single source sample, sequenced in a study of glioma-infiltrating T cells. Amplification of TCR alpha and beta CDR3 regions from RNA used iRepertoire nested multiplex PCR. MiXCR, applied by TCRdb to the multiplex PCR reads, yields one record per CDR3 protein. The sample yields more than 350,000 distinct CDR3 sequences, roughly two fifths seen once. Sequenced input: glioma tissue, nonneoplastic brain tissue, or PBMCs (not recorded which). The source of these receptors is a human donor with low-grade glioma or glioblastoma, undergoing nonglioma brain surgery, or in good health (not recorded which).

This clonotype was seen repeatedly, ten times or more. This sequence joins TRBV7-9 and TRBJ2-5; no clear D. CDR3 length equals 16 residues. In germline, CDR1 is SEHNR, CDR2 FQNEAQ (reference sequence). The V and J ends lost 3 bases and 1 base respectively, with 15 bases between them. CDR3 amino acids: CASSLDARWGQETQYF. CDR3 nucleotide sequence: TGTGCCAGCAGCTTGGATGCAAGGTGGGGCCAAGAGACCCAGTACTTC.

Ten or more counts support this clonotype. The chain uses TRBV20-1 and TRBJ1-2; the D gene is possibly TRBD1 (6 bases). Trimming removed 6 bases at V and 5 bases at J, with 19 bases between. Germline assignment: CDR1 DFQATT and CDR2 SNEGSKA (reference sequence). This CDR3 spans 14 amino acids. The CDR3 here is CSAPGAARGYGYTF. The CDR3 DNA is TGCAGTGCCCCAGGGGCGGCCAGGGGTTATGGCTACACCTTC.

This sequence joins TRBV20-1 and TRBJ1-1; 8 nucleotides match TRBD1. The CDR3 consists of 13 residues. CDR1 DFQATT and CDR2 SNEGSKA come from the germline V gene (reference sequence). Unmatched junction bases numbered 5, after V lost 3 bases and J lost 5 bases. In DNA, the CDR3 is TGCAGTGCTAGGGACAGGGTAGGAACTGAAGCTTTCTTT. Its translation: CSARDRVGTEAFF.

This clonotype is medium-sized. The CDR3 bases are TGTGCCAGCAGCTGGAGCGGGAGGGCCCGAGATACGCAGTATTTT. This codes for CASSWSGRARDTQYF. The gene calls are TRBV7-9 and TRBJ2-3, with 10 nucleotides matching TRBD2. The CDR3 spans 15 residues. J lost 5 bases, V lost 4 bases, and 6 bases had no gene match. Germline-derived CDR1 and CDR2 are SEHNR and FQNEAQ (reference sequence).

This clonotype has ten or more counts. This chain uses TRBV28 with TRBJ2-3; no reliable D call. The CDR3 covers 14 residues. Trimming pared 3 bases from V and 2 bases from J, leaving 9 bases between. Germline lookup yields CDR1 MDHEN and CDR2 SYDVKM. The CDR3: CASSLIGNTDTQYF. Written as DNA, the CDR3 is TGTGCCAGCAGTTTGATAGGCAACACAGATACGCAGTATTTT. Complete variable domain (other parts from reference TRBV28 and TRBJ2-3): DVKVTQSSRYLVKRTGEKVFLECVQDMDHENMFWYRQDPGLGLRLIYFSYDVKMKEKGDIPEGYSVSREKKERFSLILESASTNQTSMYLCASSLIGNTDTQYFGPGTRLTVL.

The table lists this clonotype with a few counts. The chain has TRBV28 and TRBJ2-1; 10 nucleotides align to TRBD2. The germline CDR1 and CDR2 sequences are MDHEN and SYDVKM. V trimming: 5 bases; J trimming: 3 bases; junction bases outside the gene matches: 4. CDR3 length: 15 amino acids. Written as DNA, the CDR3 is TGTGCCAGCAGTAGGGGACTAGCGAGCTACAATGAGCAGTTCTTC. Encoded protein: CASSRGLASYNEQFF.

This chain uses TRBV4-1 with TRBJ1-6; D ambiguous. Germline-derived CDR1 and CDR2 are MGHRA and YSYEKL. V shed 2 bases and J shed 5 bases, with 10 bases lying between them. The CDR3 runs to 15 residues. The CDR3 sequence is CASSQRVADNSPLHF. For the CDR3, the DNA is TGCGCCAGCAGCCAAAGGGTTGCAGATAATTCACCCCTCCACTTT.

On this clonotype: Just one base apart from a much larger clone, this may be a read error. The gene calls are TRBV28 and TRBJ1-2, with TRBD1 matching over 8 bases. Germline CDR1 reads MDHEN; CDR2 reads SYDVKM. The CDR3 covers 17 residues. The CDR3 protein is CASSIPTGVIEGYGCTF. CDR3 sequence (DNA): TGTGCCAGCAGTATACCGACAGGGGTGATCGAGGGGTATGGCTGCACCTTC.

This clonotype was counted once. The rearrangement uses TRBV4-3 and TRBJ2-5; D may be TRBD2 (6 bases). The CDR3 is 14 amino acids. Between the trimmed V and J ends, which lost 4 bases and 5 bases, there was a span of 14 bases. CDR1 is LGHNA, CDR2 YSLEER, per germline. The CDR3 reads CASSPTGLKETQYF. CDR3 sequence (DNA): TGCGCCAGCAGCCCGACGGGACTCAAGGAGACCCAGTACTTC.

This clonotype was seen more than once but under ten times. The chain has TRBV20-1 and TRBJ2-1; no firm D call. The CDR3 spans 13 residues. Germline CDR1 DFQATT, CDR2 SNEGSKA (reference sequence). The ends were cut back, 3 bases at V and 1 base at J, with 7 bases in the middle. For the CDR3, the DNA is TGCAGTGCTAGCGGGCGGTCCTACAATGAGCAGTTCTTC. Protein sequence: CSASGRSYNEQFF.

This clonotype appeared a few times. The chain recombines TRBV4-2 with TRBJ2-7; D is uncertain. CDR3 length equals 16 residues. V shed 0 bases and J shed 3 bases, with 15 bases lying between them. Germline CDR1 LGHNA, CDR2 YNFKEQ. The CDR3 DNA sequence: TGTGCCAGCAGCCAAGAAATTGGCTCGGGCCACTACGAGCAGTACTTC. Translating it yields CASSQEIGSGHYEQYF.

The genes are TRBV6-1 and TRBJ2-7; possible D gene TRBD2, 5 bases. From germline, CDR1 is MNHNS and CDR2 SASEGT. The CDR3 runs to 12 residues. Trimming stripped 6 bases from V and 4 bases from J, with 10 bases between. CDR3 coding DNA: TGTGCCAGCAGCACAGAGGGATACGAGCAGTACTTC. Translated: CASSTEGYEQYF.

This clonotype appeared many times. This chain joins TRBV2 and TRBJ1-5, with 8 bases aligning to TRBD1. Germline values: CDR1 SNHLY, CDR2 FYNNEI. This CDR3 region has 15 residues. V lost 4 bases to trimming and J lost 4 bases; unmatched junction nucleotides: 6. This CDR3 is CASSGMQGANQPQHF. The CDR3, as DNA: TGTGCCAGCAGTGGTATGCAGGGGGCGAATCAGCCCCAGCATTTT.

This clonotype was seen only a few times. V is TRBV7-2 and J is TRBJ1-4; D gene uncertain. Trimming stripped 1 base from V and 8 bases from J, with 11 bases between. The CDR3 consists of 14 residues. CDR1 is SGHTA, CDR2 FQGNSA, per germline. The CDR3 nucleotides are TGTGCCAGCAGCTTAGGGGCCCTAGGGGAAAAACTGTTTTTT. Translation: CASSLGALGEKLFF. The full variable domain, rest sourced from reference TRBV7-2 and TRBJ1-4, is GAGVSQSPSNKVTEKGKDVELRCDPISGHTALYWYRQSLGQGLEFLIYFQGNSAPDKSGLPSDRFSAERTGGSVSTLTIQRTQQEDSAVYLCASSLGALGEKLFFGSGTQLSVL.